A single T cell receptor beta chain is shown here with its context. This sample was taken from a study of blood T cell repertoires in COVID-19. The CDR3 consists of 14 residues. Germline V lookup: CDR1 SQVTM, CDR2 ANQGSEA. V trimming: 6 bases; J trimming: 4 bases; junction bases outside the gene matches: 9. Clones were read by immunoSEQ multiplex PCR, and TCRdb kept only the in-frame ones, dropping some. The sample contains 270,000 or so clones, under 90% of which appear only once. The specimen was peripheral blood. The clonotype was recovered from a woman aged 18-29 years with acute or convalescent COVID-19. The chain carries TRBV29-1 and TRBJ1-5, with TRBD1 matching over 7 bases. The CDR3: CSVAGTEDNQPQHF. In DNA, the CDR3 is TGCAGCGTCGCTGGGACAGAAGATAATCAGCCCCAGCATTTT. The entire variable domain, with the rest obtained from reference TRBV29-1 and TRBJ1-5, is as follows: SAVISQKPSRDICQRGTSLTIQCQVDSQVTMMFWYRQQPGQSLTLIATANQGSEATYESGFVIDKFPISRPNLTFSTLTVSNMSPEDSSIYLCSVAGTEDNQPQHFGDGTRLSIL.